This TCR beta chain was identified in a study of T cells after yellow fever vaccination. Study results and limitations: The bulk population could contribute abundant contaminating clonotypes to FACS-sorted repertoires. Post-booster samples contained most primary-vaccination clones (about 96% CD4, about 87% CD8).

Each CDR3 protein gets one entry after TCRdb re-called the 5' RACE reads with MiXCR. The sample holds just under 600,000 distinct CDR3 sequences, roughly 12% seen once. The CDR3 has 15 amino acids. From germline, CDR1 is MNHEY and CDR2 SVGEGT. The V end lost 8 bases, the J end lost 6 bases, and 23 bases lay between the germline ends. In its sample, this clonotype was seen a few times. Its specificity is unknown. The TCR sequence derives from a man aged 25-40 years who received the YFV17D yellow fever vaccine. The source was PBMCs, collected on the day of the yellow fever booster vaccination. This chain connects TRBV6-2 or TRBV6-3 to TRBJ2-7; D not certain. The CDR3 region is CASAKRGRGYTEQYF. The CDR3 nucleotides are TGTGCCAGCGCAAAAAGAGGACGCGGATATACCGAGCAGTACTTC.